The rows below give T cell receptor beta chains drawn from one sample of a study of graft-versus-host responses after intestinal transplantation. These receptors have no identified antigens. The protocol was immunoSEQ multiplex PCR, while the TCRdb copy is restricted to in-frame clones and leaves out a portion. The repertoire holds under 90,000 clones, with under 95% as singletons. Sequenced material: unstimulated CD4+ T cells sorted from spleen or lymph node cells, taken before transplant. These receptors were taken from a human donor who was the organ donor for an intestinal transplant. CDR3s include the opening cysteine and the closing phenylalanine or tryptophan. The D gene is left open where the match is weak. Only part of the rows carry a size: once, few, many, or a class if the clone is expanded.

TRBV11-3	TRBJ2-1	-	-	12	TGTGCCAGCAGCTTAGATCGCGGTGGAGTTTTCTTC	CASSLDRGGVFF
TRBV6-1	TRBJ1-1	-	-	12	TGTGCCAGCAGCCGACAGAACACTGAAGCTTTCTTT	CASSRQNTEAFF
TRBV28	TRBJ2-1	-	-	16	TGTGCCAGCAGTAGTCCGGGAGTATCGTCCTACAATGAGCAGTTCTTC	CASSSPGVSSYNEQFF
TRBV28	TRBJ1-2	TRBD1	-	15	TGTGCCAGCACTTACTCCGGGACAGGGCCCGGGGGCTACACCTTC	CASTYSGTGPGGYTF
TRBV6-1	TRBJ2-5	TRBD1	-	14	TGTGCCAGCAGGGCTGACAGGGCGATAGGGACCCAGTACTTC	CASRADRAIGTQYF
TRBV27	TRBJ1-3	-	-	14	TGTGCCAGCAGTTTGAGAGGGTACGGAAACACCATATATTTT	CASSLRGYGNTIYF
TRBV18	TRBJ2-2	TRBD1	-	15	TGTGCCAGCTCACCATACAGGGGGCAAACCGGGGAGCTGTTTTTT	CASSPYRGQTGELFF
TRBV10-3	TRBJ1-4	-	-	15	TGTGCCATCAGTGCTCAGTCAGCAACTAATGAAAAACTGTTTTTT	CAISAQSATNEKLFF
TRBV10-1	TRBJ2-5	TRBD1	-	19	TGCGCCAGCAGTGACCCTCCCGGGACAGGGGACCGGTACCAAGAGACCCAGTACTTC	CASSDPPGTGDRYQETQYF
TRBV5-1	TRBJ2-7	TRBD2	-	14	TGCGCCAGCAGCGTCGGGGGGGGATCCTACGAGCAGTACTTC	CASSVGGGSYEQYF
TRBV5-4	TRBJ2-7	TRBD2	-	14	TGTGCCAGCAGCCCGGGACTAGCGATGGACGAGCAGTACTTC	CASSPGLAMDEQYF
TRBV19	TRBJ1-2	-	-	13	TGTGCCAGTAGTATTCTCACAGGCTATGGCTACACCTTC	CASSILTGYGYTF
TRBV27	TRBJ1-5	-	once	16	TGTGCCAGCAGTCATTCGGGACACCTCTTCAATCAGCCCCAGCATTTT	CASSHSGHLFNQPQHF
TRBV29-1	TRBJ2-7	-	-	12	TGCAGCGTCGAGACTGGGTCCTACGAGCAGTACTTC	CSVETGSYEQYF
TRBV11-3	TRBJ1-1	TRBD1	-	14	TGTGCCAGCCAAACAGGGGCGTGGGACACTGAAGCTTTCTTT	CASQTGAWDTEAFF
TRBV5-1	TRBJ2-7	-	-	14	TGCGCCAGCAGCTTGTGGCGGGGATCCTACGAGCAGTACTTC	CASSLWRGSYEQYF
TRBV18	TRBJ2-7	-	-	13	TGTGCCAGCTCACCCAGGACAGACTACGAGCAGTACTTC	CASSPRTDYEQYF
TRBV10-3	TRBJ1-2	TRBD1	few	12	TGTGCCACGTTGGACAGGGGTTATGGCTACACCTTC	CATLDRGYGYTF
TRBV6-1	TRBJ1-2	-	-	10	TGTGCCAGCTCGGTTGTTGGCTACACCTTC	CASSVVGYTF
TRBV10-3	TRBJ1-6	TRBD1	-	14	TGTGCCACCCAAGTCGACAGGGCTAATTCACCCCTCCACTTT	CATQVDRANSPLHF
TRBV6-1	TRBJ1-3	-	-	14	TGTGCCAGCAATGAAAGGGGGTCTGGAAACACCATATATTTT	CASNERGSGNTIYF
TRBV9	TRBJ1-2	-	-	14	TGTGCCAGCAGCGTAGCACCCCTCGGCTATGGCTACACCTTC	CASSVAPLGYGYTF
TRBV6-4	TRBJ2-2	-	once	14	TGTGCCAGCAGGGAGGGACAGACCACCGGGGAGCTGTTTTTT	CASREGQTTGELFF
TRBV2	TRBJ2-1	TRBD2	once	15	TGTGCCAGCAGTGAATTGGCGGGGGGGCTATACGAGCAGTTCTTC	CASSELAGGLYEQFF
TRBV9	TRBJ2-5	TRBD2	-	15	TGTGCCAGCAGCCCCTCCGGGACTACAACAGAGACCCAGTACTTC	CASSPSGTTTETQYF
TRBV29-1	TRBJ2-3	-	-	13	TGCAGCGGGCAGAGGGGGATTCGGGATACGCAGTATTTT	CSGQRGIRDTQYF
TRBV29-1	TRBJ1-2	TRBD1	few	11	TGCAGCTTAGGGGGCGCAGAGGGCTACACCTTC	CSLGGAEGYTF
TRBV30	TRBJ1-5	-	-	14	TGTGCCTGGAGCGGGGCCGGGGGTTTTCAGCCCCAGCATTTT	CAWSGAGGFQPQHF
TRBV11-3	TRBJ1-5	-	-	19	TGTGCCAGCAGTAAAGACAAGACCGAAAAGTTCCATAGCAATCAGCCCCAGCATTTT	CASSKDKTEKFHSNQPQHF
TRBV27	TRBJ1-2	TRBD1	-	16	TGTGCCAGCAGTTTTTGGGACAGGGGGCCCTCCTATGGCTACACCTTC	CASSFWDRGPSYGYTF